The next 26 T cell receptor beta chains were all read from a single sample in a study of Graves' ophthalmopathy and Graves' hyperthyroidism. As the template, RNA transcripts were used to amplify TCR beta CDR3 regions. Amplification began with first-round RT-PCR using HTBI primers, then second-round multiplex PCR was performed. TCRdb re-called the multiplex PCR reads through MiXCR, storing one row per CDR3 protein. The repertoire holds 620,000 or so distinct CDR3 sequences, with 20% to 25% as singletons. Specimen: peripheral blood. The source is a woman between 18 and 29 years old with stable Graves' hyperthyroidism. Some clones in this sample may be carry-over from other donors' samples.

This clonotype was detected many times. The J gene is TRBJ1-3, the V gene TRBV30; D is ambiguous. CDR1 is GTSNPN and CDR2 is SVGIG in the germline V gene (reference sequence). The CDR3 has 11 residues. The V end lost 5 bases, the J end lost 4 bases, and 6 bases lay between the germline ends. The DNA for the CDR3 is TGTGCCTGGGAATACGGAAACACCATATATTTT. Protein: CAWEYGNTIYF.

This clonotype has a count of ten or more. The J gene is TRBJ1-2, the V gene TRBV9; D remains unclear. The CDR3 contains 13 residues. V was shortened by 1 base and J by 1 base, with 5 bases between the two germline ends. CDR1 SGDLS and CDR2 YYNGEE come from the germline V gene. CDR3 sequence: CASSVTDNYGYTF. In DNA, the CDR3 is TGTGCCAGCAGCGTAACAGATAACTATGGCTACACCTTC.

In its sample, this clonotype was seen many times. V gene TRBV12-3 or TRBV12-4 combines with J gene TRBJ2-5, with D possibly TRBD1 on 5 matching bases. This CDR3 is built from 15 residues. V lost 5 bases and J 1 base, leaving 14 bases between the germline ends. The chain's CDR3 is CASSVFGAAQETQYF. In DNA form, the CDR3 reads TGTGCCAGCAGTGTCTTTGGGGCTGCCCAAGAGACCCAGTACTTC.

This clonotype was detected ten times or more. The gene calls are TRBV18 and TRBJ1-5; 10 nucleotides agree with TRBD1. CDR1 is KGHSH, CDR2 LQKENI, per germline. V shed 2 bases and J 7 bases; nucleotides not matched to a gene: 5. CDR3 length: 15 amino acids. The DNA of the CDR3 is TGTGCCAGCTCACCAGGGACAGGGGAGGAACAGCCCCAGCATTTT. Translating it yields CASSPGTGEEQPQHF.

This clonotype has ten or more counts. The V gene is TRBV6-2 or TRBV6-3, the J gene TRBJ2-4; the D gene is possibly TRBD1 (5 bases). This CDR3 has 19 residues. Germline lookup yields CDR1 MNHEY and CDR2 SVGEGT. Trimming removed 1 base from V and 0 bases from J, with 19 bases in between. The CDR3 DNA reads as TGTGCCAGCAGTTACTTCTTCCGCCCGACAGACCTAGCCAAAAACATTCAGTACTTC. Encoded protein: CASSYFFRPTDLAKNIQYF.

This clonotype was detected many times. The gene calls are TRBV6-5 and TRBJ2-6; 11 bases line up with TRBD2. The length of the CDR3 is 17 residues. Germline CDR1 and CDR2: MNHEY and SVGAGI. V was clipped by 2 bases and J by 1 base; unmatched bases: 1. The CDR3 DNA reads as TGTGCCAGCAGTTACGCTAGCGGGAGGTCTGGGGCCAACGTCCTGACTTTC. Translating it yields CASSYASGRSGANVLTF.

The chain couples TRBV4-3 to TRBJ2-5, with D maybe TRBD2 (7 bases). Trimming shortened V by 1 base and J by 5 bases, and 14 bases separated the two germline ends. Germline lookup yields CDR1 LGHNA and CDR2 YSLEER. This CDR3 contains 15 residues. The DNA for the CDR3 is TGCGCCAGCAGCCAAGGGAGGGGGGGTCCGGAGACCCAGTACTTC. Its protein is CASSQGRGGPETQYF.

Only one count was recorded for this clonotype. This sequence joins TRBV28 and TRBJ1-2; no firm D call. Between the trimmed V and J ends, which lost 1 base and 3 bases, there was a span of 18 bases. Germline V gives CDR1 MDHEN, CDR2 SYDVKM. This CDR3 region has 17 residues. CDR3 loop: CASSLSASSLLDYGYTF. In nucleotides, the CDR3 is TGTGCCAGCAGTTTATCGGCGTCGTCTCTCTTAGACTATGGCTACACCTTC.

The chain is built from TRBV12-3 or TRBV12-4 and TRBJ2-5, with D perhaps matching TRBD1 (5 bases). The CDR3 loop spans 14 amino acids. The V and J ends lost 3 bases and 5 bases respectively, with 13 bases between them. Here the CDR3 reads CASSFWGATETQYF. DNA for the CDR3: TGTGCCAGCAGTTTTTGGGGCGCTACGGAGACCCAGTACTTC.

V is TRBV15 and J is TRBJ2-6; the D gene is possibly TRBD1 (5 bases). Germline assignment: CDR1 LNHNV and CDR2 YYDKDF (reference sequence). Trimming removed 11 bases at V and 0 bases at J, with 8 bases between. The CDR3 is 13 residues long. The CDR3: CAAQGSGANVLTF. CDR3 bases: TGTGCCGCTCAGGGCTCTGGGGCCAACGTCCTGACTTTC.

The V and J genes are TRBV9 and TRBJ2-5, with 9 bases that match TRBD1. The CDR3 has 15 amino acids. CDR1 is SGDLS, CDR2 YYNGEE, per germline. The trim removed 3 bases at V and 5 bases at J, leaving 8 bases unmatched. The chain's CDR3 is CASSEGDRAGETQYF. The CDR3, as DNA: TGTGCCAGCAGCGAAGGGGACAGGGCAGGGGAGACCCAGTACTTC.

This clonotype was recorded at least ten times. DNA of the CDR3: TGTGCCAGCAGCGGATTAACCGGGACCCACAAGTCCTACGAGCAGTACTTC. Its translation: CASSGLTGTHKSYEQYF. The chain combines TRBV7-8 with TRBJ2-7; perhaps D is TRBD1 or TRBD2 (5 bases each). V was pared by 5 bases and J by 1 base, with 21 bases between. Germline V CDR1 and CDR2: SGHVS, FQNEAQ. This CDR3 contains 17 residues.

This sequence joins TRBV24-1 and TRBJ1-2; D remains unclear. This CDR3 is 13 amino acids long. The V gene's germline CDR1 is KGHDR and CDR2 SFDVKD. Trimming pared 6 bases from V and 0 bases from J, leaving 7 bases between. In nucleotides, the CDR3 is TGTGCCACCAGTCCGACGGCTAACTATGGCTACACCTTC. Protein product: CATSPTANYGYTF.

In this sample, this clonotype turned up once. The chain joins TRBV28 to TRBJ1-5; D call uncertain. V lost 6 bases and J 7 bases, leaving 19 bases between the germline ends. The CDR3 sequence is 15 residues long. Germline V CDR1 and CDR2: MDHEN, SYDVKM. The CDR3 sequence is CASSISGDLTQPQHF. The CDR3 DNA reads TGTGCCAGCAGCATATCGGGTGACCTGACCCAGCCCCAGCATTTT.

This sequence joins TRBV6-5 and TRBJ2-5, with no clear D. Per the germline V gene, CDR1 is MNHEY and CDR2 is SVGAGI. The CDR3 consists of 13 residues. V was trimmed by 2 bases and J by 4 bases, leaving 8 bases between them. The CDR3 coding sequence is TGTGCCAGCAGTTACGGGTCTTTAGAGACCCAGTACTTC. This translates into CASSYGSLETQYF.

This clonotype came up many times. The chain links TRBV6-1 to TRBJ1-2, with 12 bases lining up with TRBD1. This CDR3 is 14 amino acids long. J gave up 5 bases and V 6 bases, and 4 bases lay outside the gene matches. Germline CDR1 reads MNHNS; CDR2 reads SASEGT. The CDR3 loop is CASRGTGGKYGYTF. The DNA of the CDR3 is TGTGCCAGCAGGGGGACAGGGGGCAAGTATGGCTACACCTTC.

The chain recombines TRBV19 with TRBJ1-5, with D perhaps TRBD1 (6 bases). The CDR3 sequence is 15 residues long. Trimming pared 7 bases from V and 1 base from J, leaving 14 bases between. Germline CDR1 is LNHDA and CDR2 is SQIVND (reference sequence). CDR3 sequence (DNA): TGTGCCAGTACTAGGACAGTTAACAGCAATCAGCCCCAGCATTTT. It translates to CASTRTVNSNQPQHF. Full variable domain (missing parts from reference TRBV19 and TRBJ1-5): DGGITQSPKYLFRKEGQNVTLSCEQNLNHDAMYWYRQDPGQGLRLIYYSQIVNDFQKGDIAEGYSVSREKKESFPLTVTSAQKNPTAFYLCASTRTVNSNQPQHFGDGTRLSIL.

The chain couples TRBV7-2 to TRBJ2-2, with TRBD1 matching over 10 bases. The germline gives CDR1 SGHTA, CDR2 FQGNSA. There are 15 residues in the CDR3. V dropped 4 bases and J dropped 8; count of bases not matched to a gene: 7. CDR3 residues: CASSSWDRGAGELFF. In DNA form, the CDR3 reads TGTGCCAGCAGCTCATGGGACAGGGGAGCGGGGGAGCTGTTTTTT.

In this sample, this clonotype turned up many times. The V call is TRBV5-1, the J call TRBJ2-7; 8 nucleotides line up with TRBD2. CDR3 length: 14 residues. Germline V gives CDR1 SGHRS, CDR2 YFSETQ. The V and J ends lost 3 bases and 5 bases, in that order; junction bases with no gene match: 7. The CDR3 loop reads CASSSGGVLNEQYF. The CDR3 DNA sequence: TGCGCCAGCAGCTCCGGGGGGGTACTTAACGAGCAGTACTTC.

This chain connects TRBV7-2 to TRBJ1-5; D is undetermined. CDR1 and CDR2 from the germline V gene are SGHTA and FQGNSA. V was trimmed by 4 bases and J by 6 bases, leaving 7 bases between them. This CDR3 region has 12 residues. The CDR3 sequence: CASSSSGQPQHF. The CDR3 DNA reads TGTGCCAGCAGCTCAAGTGGTCAGCCCCAGCATTTT.

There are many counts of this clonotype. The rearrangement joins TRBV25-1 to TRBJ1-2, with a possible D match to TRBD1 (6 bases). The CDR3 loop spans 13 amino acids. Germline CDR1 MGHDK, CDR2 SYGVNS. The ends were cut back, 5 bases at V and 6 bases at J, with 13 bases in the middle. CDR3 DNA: TGTGCCAGCAGTCCCACAGGGAGTGATGGCTACACCTTC. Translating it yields CASSPTGSDGYTF.

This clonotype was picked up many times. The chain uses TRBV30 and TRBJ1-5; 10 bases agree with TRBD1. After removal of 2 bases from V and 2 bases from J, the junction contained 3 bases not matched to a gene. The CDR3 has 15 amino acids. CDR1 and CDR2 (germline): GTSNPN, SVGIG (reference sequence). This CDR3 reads CAWSWGTGGNQPQHF. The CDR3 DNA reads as TGTGCCTGGAGTTGGGGGACAGGGGGCAATCAGCCCCAGCATTTT.

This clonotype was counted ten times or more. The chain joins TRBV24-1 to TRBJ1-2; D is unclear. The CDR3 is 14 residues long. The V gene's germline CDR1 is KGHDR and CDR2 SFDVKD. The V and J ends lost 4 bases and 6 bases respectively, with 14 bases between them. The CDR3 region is CATSDAGLFHGYTF. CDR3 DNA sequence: TGTGCCACCAGTGACGCCGGCCTATTCCATGGCTACACCTTC.

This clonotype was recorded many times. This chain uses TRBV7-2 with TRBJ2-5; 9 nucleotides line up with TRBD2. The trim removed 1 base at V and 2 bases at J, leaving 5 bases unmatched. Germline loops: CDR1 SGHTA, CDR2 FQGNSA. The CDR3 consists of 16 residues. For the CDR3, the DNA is TGTGCCAGCAGCTTAGAGAGCGGGGGGTATCAAGAGACCCAGTACTTC. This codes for CASSLESGGYQETQYF.

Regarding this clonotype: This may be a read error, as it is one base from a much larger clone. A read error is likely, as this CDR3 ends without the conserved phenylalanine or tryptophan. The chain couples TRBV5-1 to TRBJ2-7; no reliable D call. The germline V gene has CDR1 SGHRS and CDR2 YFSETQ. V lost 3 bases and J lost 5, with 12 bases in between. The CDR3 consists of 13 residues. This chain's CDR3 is CASSYPVGNEQYL. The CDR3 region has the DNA TGCGCCAGCAGCTATCCTGTGGGGAACGAGCAGTACCTC.

The DNA for the CDR3 is TGTGCCAGCAGATCCCCCGGGCAGATCACTGAAGCTTTCTTT. It yields the protein CASRSPGQITEAFF. The chain has TRBV6-1 and TRBJ1-1; D unclear. Trimming took off 6 bases at V and 4 bases at J, with 15 bases between the two ends. The germline gives CDR1 MNHNS, CDR2 SASEGT. CDR3 length equals 14 residues.